Below, 9 T cell receptor beta chains from the same sample are listed, as sequenced in a study of beta chain features in type 1 diabetes. Study-level findings and limits: Among all four CD4+ subsets, Type 1 diabetes patients had TCRB CDR3s that were moderately but significantly shorter.

Expressed TCRB transcripts were sequenced because the entire RNA isolate underwent reverse transcription. Sequenced by immunoSEQ multiplex PCR; TCRdb stores in-frame clones only, minus some. The sample carries more than 550,000 clones, 11% to 15% recorded once. No cognate antigen is known for these TCRs. Sequencing input: naive CD4+ T cells from blood. The receptors derive from a man younger than 35 with type 1 diabetes.

The rearrangement uses TRBV11-2 and TRBJ2-7, with 8 bases aligning to TRBD2. Trimming took 2 bases from V and 1 from J; bases not matched to a gene: 4. The CDR3 has 15 residues. Germline assignment: CDR1 SGHAT and CDR2 FQNNGV. CDR3 region: CASSLRRGDSYEQYF. CDR3 coding DNA: TGTGCCAGCAGCTTAAGGCGGGGGGATTCCTACGAGCAGTACTTC.

The chain couples TRBV6-5 to TRBJ1-2; D is uncertain. CDR1 MNHEY and CDR2 SVGAGI come from the germline V gene. The CDR3 consists of 14 residues. V gave up 6 bases and J gave up 4 bases, with 15 bases separating them. The chain's CDR3 is CASRSEGRSYGYTF. CDR3 nucleotides: TGTGCCAGCAGGTCAGAGGGTCGAAGCTATGGCTACACCTTC.

This clone was picked up a small number of times. The chain is built from TRBV6-6 and TRBJ2-1; tentative D call: TRBD1 (5 bases). Trimming shortened V by 5 bases and J by 8 bases, and 7 bases separated the two germline ends. This CDR3 spans 11 amino acids. CDR1 is MNHNY, CDR2 SVGAGI, per germline (reference sequence). Here the CDR3 reads CASSRQYEQFF. The CDR3 nucleotides read TGTGCCAGCAGTCGACAGTATGAGCAGTTCTTC.

This clone has just a few counts. This sequence joins TRBV5-6 and TRBJ2-3; D may be TRBD2 (5 bases). Per the germline V gene, CDR1 is SGHDT and CDR2 is YYEEEE. CDR3 length: 14 residues. With 0 bases removed from V and 5 bases from J, the gap between germline ends came to 10 bases. The CDR3 reads CASSLGPRGDTQYF. The DNA of the CDR3 is TGTGCCAGCAGCTTGGGACCCCGGGGAGATACGCAGTATTTT. Looking up the rest from reference TRBV5-6 and TRBJ2-3 gives the full variable domain: DAGVTQSPTHLIKTRGQQVTLRCSPKSGHDTVSWYQQALGQGPQFIFQYYEEEERQRGNFPDRFSGHQFPNYSSELNVNALLLGDSALYLCASSLGPRGDTQYFGPGTRLTVL.

The chain is built from TRBV7-9 and TRBJ1-1; D may be TRBD1 (6 bases). The CDR3 covers 14 residues. Germline V gene sequence: CDR1 SEHNR, CDR2 FQNEAQ (reference sequence). V lost 3 bases and J 1 base, leaving 9 bases between the germline ends. The CDR3 spells CASSFLDRNTEAFF. CDR3 sequence (DNA): TGTGCCAGCAGCTTCCTGGACAGGAACACTGAAGCTTTCTTT.

This clone was detected a few times. The chain has TRBV4-2 and TRBJ1-1; D unclear. This CDR3 region has 15 residues. Germline V gene data show CDR1 as LGHNA and CDR2 as YNFKEQ. The V end lost 4 bases, the J end lost 6 bases, and 18 bases lay between the germline ends. In DNA, the CDR3 is TGTGCCAGCAGCCCCGCTTTGGGTTCGCCCCCTGAAGCTTTCTTT. It specifies CASSPALGSPPEAFF.

This clone was detected a few times. The junction departs from germline at one end; a sequencing error may be responsible. The chain couples TRBV14 to TRBJ1-1; TRBD1 is a possible D gene (6 bases). Germline V gene data show CDR1 as SGHDN and CDR2 as FVKESK. The CDR3 has 12 residues. The CDR3 DNA sequence: TGTGCCAGCAGCCAAGATGCAGGGGCAGAGATCTTT. Amino acids: CASSQDAGAEIF.

V gene TRBV7-6 combines with J gene TRBJ2-7; the match to TRBD1 covers 7 bases. The CDR3 is 13 amino acids. J lost 0 bases, V lost 9 bases, and 5 bases had no gene match. The V gene's germline CDR1 is SGHVS and CDR2 FNYEAQ. The CDR3 bases are TGTGCCAGTGGGGGACAGAGCTCCTACGAGCAGTACTTC. It is translated as CASGGQSSYEQYF.

There are a few counts of this clone. This rearrangement joins TRBV30 to TRBJ2-1, with 7 positions matching TRBD2. Per the germline V gene, CDR1 is GTSNPN and CDR2 is SVGIG (reference sequence). The CDR3 length is 14 residues. V was clipped by 8 bases and J by 0 bases; unmatched bases: 7. CDR3 in amino acids: CAAGELFSYNEQFF. In nucleotides, the CDR3 is TGTGCCGCGGGGGAGCTCTTCTCCTACAATGAGCAGTTCTTC. Full variable domain (outside the CDR3, taken from reference TRBV30 and TRBJ2-1): SQTIHQWPATLVQPVGSPLSLECTVEGTSNPNLYWYRQAAGRGLQLLFYSVGIGQISSEVPQNLSASRPQDRQFILSSKKLLLSDSGFYLCAAGELFSYNEQFFGPGTRLTVL.